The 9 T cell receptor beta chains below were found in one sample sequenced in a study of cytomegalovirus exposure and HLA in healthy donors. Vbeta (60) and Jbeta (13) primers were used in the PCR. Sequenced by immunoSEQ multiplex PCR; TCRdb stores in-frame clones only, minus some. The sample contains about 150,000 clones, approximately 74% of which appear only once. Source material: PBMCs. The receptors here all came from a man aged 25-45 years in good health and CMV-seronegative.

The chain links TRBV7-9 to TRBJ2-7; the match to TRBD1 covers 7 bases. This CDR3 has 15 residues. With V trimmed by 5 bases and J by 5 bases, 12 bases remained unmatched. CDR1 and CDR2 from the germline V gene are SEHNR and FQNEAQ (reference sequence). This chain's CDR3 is CASSLTTGVIDEQYF. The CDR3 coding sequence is TGTGCCAGCAGCCTTACCACAGGGGTTATCGACGAGCAGTACTTC.

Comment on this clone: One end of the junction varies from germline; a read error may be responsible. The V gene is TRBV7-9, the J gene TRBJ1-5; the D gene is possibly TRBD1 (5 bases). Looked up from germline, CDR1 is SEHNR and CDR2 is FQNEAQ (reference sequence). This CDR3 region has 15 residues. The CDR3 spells CASSLSGGMDQPQNF. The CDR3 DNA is TGTGCCAGCAGCTTATCGGGGGGGATGGACCAGCCCCAGAATTTT.

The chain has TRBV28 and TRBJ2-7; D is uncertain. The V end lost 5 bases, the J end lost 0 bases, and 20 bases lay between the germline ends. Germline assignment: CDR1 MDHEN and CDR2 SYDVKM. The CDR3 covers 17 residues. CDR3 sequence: CASSVIYGTSYSYEQYF. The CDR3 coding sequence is TGTGCCAGCAGTGTGATATATGGTACTTCGTACTCCTACGAGCAGTACTTC.

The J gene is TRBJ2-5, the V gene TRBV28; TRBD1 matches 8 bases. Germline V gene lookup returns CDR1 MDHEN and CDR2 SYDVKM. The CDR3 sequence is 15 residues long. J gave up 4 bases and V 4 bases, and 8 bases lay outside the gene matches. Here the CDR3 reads CASSSRDRSIETQYF. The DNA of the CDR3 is TGTGCCAGCAGTTCCCGGGACAGGTCCATAGAGACCCAGTACTTC.

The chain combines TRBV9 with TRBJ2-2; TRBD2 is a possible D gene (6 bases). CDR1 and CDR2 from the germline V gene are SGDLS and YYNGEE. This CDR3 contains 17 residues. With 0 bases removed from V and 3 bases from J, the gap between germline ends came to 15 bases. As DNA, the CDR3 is TGTGCCAGCAGCGTAGCCCGTGGAGGGGCAGACACCGGGGAGCTGTTTTTT. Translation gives CASSVARGGADTGELFF.

CDR3 nucleotides: TGTGCCAGCGGGGGACAGATCTATGGCTACACCTTC. Its protein product is CASGGQIYGYTF. The V call is TRBV6-1, the J call TRBJ1-2, with TRBD1 matching over 7 bases. There are 12 residues in the CDR3. The germline V gene encodes CDR1 MNHNS and CDR2 SASEGT. V lost 8 bases, J lost 4 bases, and 4 bases stayed unmatched.

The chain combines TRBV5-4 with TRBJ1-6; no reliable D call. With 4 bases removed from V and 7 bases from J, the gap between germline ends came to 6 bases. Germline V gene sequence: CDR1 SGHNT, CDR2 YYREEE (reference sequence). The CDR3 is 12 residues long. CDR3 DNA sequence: TGTGCCAGCAGCCCGGTGAATTCACCCCTCCACTTT. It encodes CASSPVNSPLHF.

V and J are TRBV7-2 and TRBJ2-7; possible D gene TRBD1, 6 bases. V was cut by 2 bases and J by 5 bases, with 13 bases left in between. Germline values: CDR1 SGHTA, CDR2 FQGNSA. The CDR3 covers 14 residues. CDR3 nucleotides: TGTGCCAGCAGCTTACAGGGGCGCATCCACGAGCAGTACTTC. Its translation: CASSLQGRIHEQYF.

The CDR3 DNA sequence: TGTGCCAGCAGCTTAGCCGGGACAGGGAATAATTCACCCCTCCACTTT. Translation: CASSLAGTGNNSPLHF. The chain uses TRBV7-2 and TRBJ1-6, with 9 nucleotides matching TRBD1. CDR1 SGHTA and CDR2 FQGNSA come from the germline V gene. The CDR3 is 16 residues long. The V segment lost 0 bases and the J segment 5 bases; nucleotides outside the gene matches: 2.